The 17 T cell receptor beta chains below come from one sample, sequenced in a study of CD4+ T cells in melanoma. Measured with immunoSEQ multiplex PCR; TCRdb has only the in-frame clones, and not every one. The table shows about 110,000 clones, with about 92% occurring only once. The sequenced material came from peripheral blood. These receptors were taken from a human donor with melanoma.

The V and J genes are TRBV5-4 and TRBJ2-2; D is unclear. The V end lost 4 bases, the J end lost 7 bases, and 8 bases lay between the germline ends. This CDR3 contains 12 residues. Germline CDR1 is SGHNT and CDR2 is YYREEE (reference sequence). This chain's CDR3 is CASSRNHGELFF. The DNA for the CDR3 is TGTGCCAGCAGCCGGAACCACGGGGAGCTGTTTTTT.

The gene calls are TRBV5-1 and TRBJ2-6; 9 bases align to TRBD2. V lost 0 bases to trimming and J lost 4 bases; unmatched junction nucleotides: 5. The CDR3 has 17 amino acids. Germline CDR1 and CDR2: SGHRS and YFSETQ. CDR3 residues: CASSLVLAGRGANVLTF. In nucleotides, the CDR3 is TGCGCCAGCAGCTTGGTCCTAGCGGGGCGGGGGGCCAACGTCCTGACTTTC. Full variable domain (rest looked up from reference TRBV5-1 and TRBJ2-6): KAGVTQTPRYLIKTRGQQVTLSCSPISGHRSVSWYQQTPGQGLQFLFEYFSETQRNKGNFPGRFSGRQFSNSRSEMNVSTLELGDSALYLCASSLVLAGRGANVLTFGAGSRLTVL.

This clone was seen more than once but under ten times. The chain has TRBV7-2 and TRBJ1-6, with a weak D call TRBD1 (5 bases). The ends were cut back, 6 bases at V and 6 bases at J, with 18 bases in the middle. Germline V gene data show CDR1 as SGHTA and CDR2 as FQGNSA. The CDR3 is 16 residues long. The CDR3 coding sequence is TGTGCCAGCAGTTTATACGGACGACAGTTTAATTCACCCCTCCACTTT. Protein: CASSLYGRQFNSPLHF.

V and J are TRBV6-4 and TRBJ2-1, with D unresolved. Germline-derived CDR1 and CDR2 are MRHNA and SNTAGT. V was cut by 4 bases and J by 6 bases, with 10 bases left in between. The CDR3 is made up of 13 amino acids. CDR3 in DNA: TGTGCCAGCAGTGTCACTCGGCTCAATGAGCAGTTCTTC. This encodes CASSVTRLNEQFF.

The CDR3 DNA follows: TGCGCTACCCAGGCGGCTCCACACTCCACAGATACGCAGTATTTT. Translated, it gives CATQAAPHSTDTQYF. The chain joins TRBV4-1 to TRBJ2-3; no definite D call. There are 15 residues in the CDR3. Germline CDR1 is MGHRA and CDR2 is YSYEKL.

The chain employs TRBV4-1 and TRBJ2-7; no clear D. Trimming cost V 4 bases and J 6 bases, with 10 bases left between them. This CDR3 comprises 12 residues. Germline V gene sequence: CDR1 MGHRA, CDR2 YSYEKL. CDR3 sequence reads: CASSRALGEQYF. In DNA, the CDR3 is TGCGCCAGCAGCCGGGCCTTAGGCGAGCAGTACTTC.

The chain has TRBV5-8 and TRBJ1-5, with D possibly TRBD1 on 5 matching bases. The V gene's germline CDR1 is SGHTS and CDR2 YDEGEE. Trimming removed 1 base at V and 7 bases at J, with 15 bases between. The CDR3 is 15 amino acids. The DNA of the CDR3 is TGTGCCAGCAGCTTGCAGGCAGGGACTTTGCAGCCCCAGCATTTT. Translated, it gives CASSLQAGTLQPQHF.

The chain employs TRBV28 and TRBJ2-3; D gene ambiguous. Germline V gene sequence: CDR1 MDHEN, CDR2 SYDVKM. The CDR3 spans 14 residues. Deletions cut 8 bases from V and 1 base from J, with 13 bases between. CDR3 nucleotides: TGTGCCAGCGTCCCTTTGCGAGGCACAGATACGCAGTATTTT. Encoded protein: CASVPLRGTDTQYF.

The V and J genes are TRBV28 and TRBJ2-2, with TRBD2 identical over 9 bases. The V gene's germline CDR1 is MDHEN and CDR2 SYDVKM. V lost 11 bases to trimming and J lost 3 bases; unmatched junction nucleotides: 7. This CDR3 spans 14 amino acids. The CDR3 sequence: CAGRTSDDTGELFF. CDR3 DNA: TGTGCCGGACGGACTAGCGATGACACCGGGGAGCTGTTTTTT.

This chain joins TRBV9 and TRBJ2-1, with D uncertain. CDR1 SGDLS and CDR2 YYNGEE come from the germline V gene. This CDR3 contains 15 residues. Trimming took off 4 bases at V and 0 bases at J, with 11 bases between the two ends. CDR3 in DNA: TGTGCCAGCAGCCCCGTGGTACCCTCCTACAATGAGCAGTTCTTC. Translated: CASSPVVPSYNEQFF.

This rearrangement joins TRBV25-1 to TRBJ2-2; possibly TRBD2 for D (8 bases). In germline, CDR1 is MGHDK, CDR2 SYGVNS. Trimming removed 6 bases at V and 4 bases at J, with 18 bases between. The CDR3 covers 16 residues. The DNA for the CDR3 is TGTGCCAGCAGCCCAAGGGGGCGGGGGGTCACCGGGGAGCTGTTTTTT. Protein sequence: CASSPRGRGVTGELFF.

The chain has TRBV7-2 and TRBJ2-7, with D hard to call. The length of the CDR3 is 12 residues. The ends were cut back, 2 bases at V and 9 bases at J, with 11 bases in the middle. Germline assignment: CDR1 SGHTA and CDR2 FQGNSA. The CDR3 here is CASSLSQRLQYF. The CDR3 DNA sequence: TGTGCCAGCAGCTTATCCCAGCGACTGCAGTACTTC.

V gene TRBV7-2 combines with J gene TRBJ2-7; the D gene is possibly TRBD2 (5 bases). There are 14 residues in the CDR3. CDR1 is SGHTA and CDR2 is FQGNSA in the germline V gene. Trimming removed 5 bases at V and 3 bases at J, with 14 bases between. The DNA for the CDR3 is TGTGCCAGCAGCCCAGGACCGGGGAGCTACGAGCAGTACTTC. It yields the protein CASSPGPGSYEQYF.

V and J are TRBV7-2 and TRBJ2-3, with TRBD2 identical over 11 bases. V lost 5 bases, J lost 3 bases, and 16 bases stayed unmatched. Germline V gives CDR1 SGHTA, CDR2 FQGNSA. The CDR3 contains 19 residues. The CDR3 coding sequence is TGTGCCAGCAGCCCTGTTACTAGCGGGAGTGGGATTTTAACAGATACGCAGTATTTT. Its translation is CASSPVTSGSGILTDTQYF.

The chain combines TRBV4-3 with TRBJ2-7; D gene uncertain. Germline V gene sequence: CDR1 LGHNA, CDR2 YSLEER. The CDR3 has 15 residues. The ends were cut back, 0 bases at V and 3 bases at J, with 12 bases in the middle. The CDR3 DNA is TGCGCCAGCAGCCAAGATCGCTACCGCCGCTACGAGCAGTACTTC. It specifies CASSQDRYRRYEQYF.

The CDR3 nucleotides read TGTGCCAGTAGTATACGAGGGGATGCGATTAGCAATCAGCCCCAGCATTTT. Amino acids: CASSIRGDAISNQPQHF. The chain employs TRBV19 and TRBJ1-5; tentatively, D is TRBD1 (5 bases). The CDR3 covers 17 residues. Germline lookup yields CDR1 LNHDA and CDR2 SQIVND (reference sequence). V shed 2 bases and J shed 0 bases, with 14 bases lying between them.

This rearrangement joins TRBV18 to TRBJ1-2, with D unclear. CDR3 size: 12 residues. The V end was cut by 4 bases, the J end by 6 bases, with 9 bases between. Germline CDR1 reads KGHSH; CDR2 reads LQKENI. The CDR3 region is CASSHDGNGYTF. The CDR3 DNA is TGTGCCAGCTCACACGACGGAAATGGCTACACCTTC.